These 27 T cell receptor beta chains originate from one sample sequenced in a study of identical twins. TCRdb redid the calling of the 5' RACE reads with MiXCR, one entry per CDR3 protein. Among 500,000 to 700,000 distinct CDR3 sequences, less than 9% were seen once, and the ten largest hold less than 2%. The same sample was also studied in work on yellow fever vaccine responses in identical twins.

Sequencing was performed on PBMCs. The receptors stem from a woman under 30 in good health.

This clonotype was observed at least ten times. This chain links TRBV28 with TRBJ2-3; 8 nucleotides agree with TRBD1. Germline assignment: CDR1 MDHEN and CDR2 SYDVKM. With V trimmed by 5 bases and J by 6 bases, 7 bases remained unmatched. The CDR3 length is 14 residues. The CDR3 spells CASSRTGFEDTQYF. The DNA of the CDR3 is TGTGCCAGCAGTCGGACAGGGTTCGAGGATACGCAGTATTTT.

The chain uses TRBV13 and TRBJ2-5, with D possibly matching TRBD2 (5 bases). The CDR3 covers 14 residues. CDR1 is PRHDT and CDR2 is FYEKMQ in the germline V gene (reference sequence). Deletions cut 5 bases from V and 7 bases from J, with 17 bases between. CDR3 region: CASSDRVREGTQYF. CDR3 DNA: TGTGCCAGCAGCGATCGGGTCAGAGAGGGGACCCAGTACTTC.

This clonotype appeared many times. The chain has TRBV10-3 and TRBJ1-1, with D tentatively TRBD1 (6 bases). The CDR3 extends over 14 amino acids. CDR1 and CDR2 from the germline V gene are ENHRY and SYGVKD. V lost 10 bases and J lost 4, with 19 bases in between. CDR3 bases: TGTGCCAGCACAGGGTTCGCCGGGGTCACTGAAGCTTTCTTT. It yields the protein CASTGFAGVTEAFF.

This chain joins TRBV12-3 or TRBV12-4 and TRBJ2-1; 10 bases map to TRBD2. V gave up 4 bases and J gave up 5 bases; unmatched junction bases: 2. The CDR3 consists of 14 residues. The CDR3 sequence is CASSSLAGDNEQFF. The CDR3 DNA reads TGTGCCAGCAGTTCTCTAGCGGGAGACAATGAGCAGTTCTTC.

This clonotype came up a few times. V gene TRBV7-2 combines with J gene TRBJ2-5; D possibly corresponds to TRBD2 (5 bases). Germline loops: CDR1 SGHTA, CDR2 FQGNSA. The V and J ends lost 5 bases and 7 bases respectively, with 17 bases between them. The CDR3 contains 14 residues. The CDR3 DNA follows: TGTGCCAGCAGCCAACCAACTAGTTCGGGGACCCAGTACTTC. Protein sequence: CASSQPTSSGTQYF.

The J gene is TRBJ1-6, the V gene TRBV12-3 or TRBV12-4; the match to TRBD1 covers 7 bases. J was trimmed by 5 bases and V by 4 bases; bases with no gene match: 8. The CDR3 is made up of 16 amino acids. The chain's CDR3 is CASSSRGTGDNSPLHF. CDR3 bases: TGTGCCAGCAGTTCACGAGGCACAGGGGATAATTCACCCCTCCACTTT.

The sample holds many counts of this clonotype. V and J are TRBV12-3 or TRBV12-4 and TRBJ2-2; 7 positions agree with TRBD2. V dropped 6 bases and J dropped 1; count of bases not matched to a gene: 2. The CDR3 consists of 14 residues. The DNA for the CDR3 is TGTGCCAGCAGATCGGGGGGGAACACCGGGGAGCTGTTTTTT. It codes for CASRSGGNTGELFF.

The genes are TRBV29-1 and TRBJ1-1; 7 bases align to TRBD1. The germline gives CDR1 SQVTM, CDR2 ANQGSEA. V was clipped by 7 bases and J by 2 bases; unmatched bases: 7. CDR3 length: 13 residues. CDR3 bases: TGCAGCGGGGGGACAGACACAAACACTGAAGCTTTCTTT. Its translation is CSGGTDTNTEAFF. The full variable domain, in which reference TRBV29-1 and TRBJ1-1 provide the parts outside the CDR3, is SAVISQKPSRDICQRGTSLTIQCQVDSQVTMMFWYRQQPGQSLTLIATANQGSEATYESGFVIDKFPISRPNLTFSTLTVSNMSPEDSSIYLCSGGTDTNTEAFFGQGTRLTVV.

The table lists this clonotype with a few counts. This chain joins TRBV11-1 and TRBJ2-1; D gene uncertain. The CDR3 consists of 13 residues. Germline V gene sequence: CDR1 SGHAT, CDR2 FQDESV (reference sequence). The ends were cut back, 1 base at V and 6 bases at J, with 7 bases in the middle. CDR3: CASSLEEFNEQFF. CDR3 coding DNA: TGTGCCAGCAGCTTAGAAGAGTTCAATGAGCAGTTCTTC.

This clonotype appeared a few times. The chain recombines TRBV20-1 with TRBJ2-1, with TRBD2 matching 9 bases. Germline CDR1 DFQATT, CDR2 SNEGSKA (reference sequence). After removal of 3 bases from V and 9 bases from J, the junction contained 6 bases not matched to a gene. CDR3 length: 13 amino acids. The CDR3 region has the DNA TGCAGTGCTAGTCCACTAGCGGGTATTGAGCAGTTCTTC. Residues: CSASPLAGIEQFF.

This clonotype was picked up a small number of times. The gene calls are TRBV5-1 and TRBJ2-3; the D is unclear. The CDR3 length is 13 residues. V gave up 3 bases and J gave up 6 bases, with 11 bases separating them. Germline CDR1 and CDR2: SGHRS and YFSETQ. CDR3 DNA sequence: TGCGCCAGCAGCTACTCCTCGTGGGATACGCAGTATTTT. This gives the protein CASSYSSWDTQYF.

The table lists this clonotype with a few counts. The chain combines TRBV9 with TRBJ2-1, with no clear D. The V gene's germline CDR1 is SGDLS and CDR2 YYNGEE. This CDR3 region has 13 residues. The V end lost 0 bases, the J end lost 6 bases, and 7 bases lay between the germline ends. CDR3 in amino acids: CASSVEGINEQFF. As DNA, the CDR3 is TGTGCCAGCAGCGTAGAAGGGATCAATGAGCAGTTCTTC. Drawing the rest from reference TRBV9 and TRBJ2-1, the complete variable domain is DSGVTQTPKHLITATGQRVTLRCSPRSGDLSVYWYQQSLDQGLQFLIQYYNGEERAKGNILERFSAQQFPDLHSELNLSSLELGDSALYFCASSVEGINEQFFGPGTRLTVL.

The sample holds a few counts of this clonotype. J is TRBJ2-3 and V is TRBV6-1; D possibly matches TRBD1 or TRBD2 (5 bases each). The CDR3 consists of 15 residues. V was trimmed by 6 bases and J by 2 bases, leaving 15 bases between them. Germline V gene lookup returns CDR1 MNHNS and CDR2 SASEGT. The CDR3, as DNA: TGTGCCAGCAGCCCGGGACGGATATACACAGATACGCAGTATTTT. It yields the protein CASSPGRIYTDTQYF.

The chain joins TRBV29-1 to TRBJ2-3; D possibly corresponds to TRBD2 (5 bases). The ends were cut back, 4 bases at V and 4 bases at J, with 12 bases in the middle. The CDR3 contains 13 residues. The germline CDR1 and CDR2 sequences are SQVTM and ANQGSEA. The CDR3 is CSVVKASPDTQYF. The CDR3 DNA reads TGCAGCGTTGTGAAGGCTAGCCCAGATACGCAGTATTTT.

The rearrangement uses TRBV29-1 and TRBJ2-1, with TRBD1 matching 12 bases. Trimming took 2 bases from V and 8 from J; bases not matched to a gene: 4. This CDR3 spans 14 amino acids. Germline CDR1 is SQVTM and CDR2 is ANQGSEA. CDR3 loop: CSVEIGTGGDEQFF. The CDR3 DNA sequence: TGCAGCGTTGAAATAGGGACAGGGGGCGATGAGCAGTTCTTC.

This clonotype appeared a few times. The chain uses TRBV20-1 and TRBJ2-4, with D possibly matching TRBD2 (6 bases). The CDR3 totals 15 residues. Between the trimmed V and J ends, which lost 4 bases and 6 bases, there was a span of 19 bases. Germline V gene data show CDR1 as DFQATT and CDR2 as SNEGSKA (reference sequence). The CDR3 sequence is CSANPGAFVGNIQYF. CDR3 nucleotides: TGCAGTGCTAATCCGGGAGCCTTTGTGGGAAACATTCAGTACTTC.

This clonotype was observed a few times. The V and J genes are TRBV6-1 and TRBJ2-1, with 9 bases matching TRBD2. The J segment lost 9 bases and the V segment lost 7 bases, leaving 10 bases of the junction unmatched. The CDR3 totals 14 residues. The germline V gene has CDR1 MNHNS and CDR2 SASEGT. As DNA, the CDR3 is TGTGCCAGCATAGGGCTAGCGGGGTGGGGTGAGCAGTTCTTC. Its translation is CASIGLAGWGEQFF.

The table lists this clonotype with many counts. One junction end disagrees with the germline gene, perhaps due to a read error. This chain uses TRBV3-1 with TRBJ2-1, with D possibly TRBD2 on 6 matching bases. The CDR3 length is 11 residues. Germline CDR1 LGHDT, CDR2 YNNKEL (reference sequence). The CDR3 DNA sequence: TGTGCCAGCAGCCAAGCGGACTATAAGCTCTTC. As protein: CASSQADYKLF.

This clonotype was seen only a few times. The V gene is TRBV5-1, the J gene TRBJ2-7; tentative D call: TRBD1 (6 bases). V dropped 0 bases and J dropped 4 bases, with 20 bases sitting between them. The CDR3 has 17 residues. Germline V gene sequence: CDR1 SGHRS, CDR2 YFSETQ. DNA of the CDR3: TGCGCCAGCAGCTTGGTTGGATGGGGGCAGGAGGAATACGAGCAGTACTTC. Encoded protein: CASSLVGWGQEEYEQYF.

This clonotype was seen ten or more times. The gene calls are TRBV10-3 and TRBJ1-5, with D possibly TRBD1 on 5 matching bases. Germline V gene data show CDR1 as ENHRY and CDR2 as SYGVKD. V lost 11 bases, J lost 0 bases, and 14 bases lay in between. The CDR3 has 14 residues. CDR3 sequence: CASLSGDSNQPQHF. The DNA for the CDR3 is TGTGCCTCTCTCTCGGGGGATAGCAATCAGCCCCAGCATTTT.

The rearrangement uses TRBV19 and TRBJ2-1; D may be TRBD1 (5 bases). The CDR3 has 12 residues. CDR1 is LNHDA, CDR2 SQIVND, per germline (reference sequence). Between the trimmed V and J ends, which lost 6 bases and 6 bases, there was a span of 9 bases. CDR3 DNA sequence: TGTGCCAGTAGGGGGCTCTCCAATGAGCAGTTCTTC. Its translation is CASRGLSNEQFF.

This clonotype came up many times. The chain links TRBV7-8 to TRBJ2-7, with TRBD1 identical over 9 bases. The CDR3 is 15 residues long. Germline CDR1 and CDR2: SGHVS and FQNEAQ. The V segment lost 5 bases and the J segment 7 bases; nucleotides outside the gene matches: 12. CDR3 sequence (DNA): TGTGCCAGCAGCGCCCCGGGACAGGGTAAGAGTGAGCAGTACGTC. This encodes CASSAPGQGKSEQYV.

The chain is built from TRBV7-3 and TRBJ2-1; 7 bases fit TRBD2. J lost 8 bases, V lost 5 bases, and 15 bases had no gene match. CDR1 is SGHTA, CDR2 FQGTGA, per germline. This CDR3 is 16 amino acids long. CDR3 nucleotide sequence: TGTGCCAGCAGCCCCCACCAGACTAGCTTTGTAGATGAGCAGTTCTTC. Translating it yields CASSPHQTSFVDEQFF.

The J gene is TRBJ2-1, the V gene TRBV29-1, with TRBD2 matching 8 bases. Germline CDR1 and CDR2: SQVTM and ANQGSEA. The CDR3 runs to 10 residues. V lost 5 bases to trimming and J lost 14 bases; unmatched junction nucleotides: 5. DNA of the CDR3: TGCAGCGTTCCGGGACTAGAAGAGTTCTTC. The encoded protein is CSVPGLEEFF.

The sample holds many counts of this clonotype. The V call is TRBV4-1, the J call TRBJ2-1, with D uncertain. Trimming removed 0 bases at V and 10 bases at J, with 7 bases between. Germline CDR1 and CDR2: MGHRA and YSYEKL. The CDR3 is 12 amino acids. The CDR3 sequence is CASSQDRREQFF. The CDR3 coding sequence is TGCGCCAGCAGCCAAGATCGCCGGGAGCAGTTCTTC.

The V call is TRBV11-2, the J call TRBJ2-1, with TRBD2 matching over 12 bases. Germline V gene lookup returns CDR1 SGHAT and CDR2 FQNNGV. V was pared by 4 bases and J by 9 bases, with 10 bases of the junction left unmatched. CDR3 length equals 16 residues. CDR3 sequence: CASSSRGLAGRGEQFF. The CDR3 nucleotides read TGTGCCAGCAGCTCCCGCGGACTAGCGGGAAGGGGTGAGCAGTTCTTC. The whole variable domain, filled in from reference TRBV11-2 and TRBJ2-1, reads EAGVAQSPRYKIIEKRQSVAFWCNPISGHATLYWYQQILGQGPKLLIQFQNNGVVDDSQLPKDRFSAERLKGVDSTLKIQPAKLEDSAVYLCASSSRGLAGRGEQFFGPGTRLTVL.

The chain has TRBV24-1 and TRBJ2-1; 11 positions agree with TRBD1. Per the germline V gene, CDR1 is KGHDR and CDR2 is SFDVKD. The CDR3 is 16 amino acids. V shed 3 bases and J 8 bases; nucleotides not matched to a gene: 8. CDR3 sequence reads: CATSDPGQGAIYEQFF. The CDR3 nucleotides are TGTGCCACCAGTGATCCCGGACAGGGGGCTATCTATGAGCAGTTCTTC.